This TCR beta chain came from a study of CD8 T cells in Susac syndrome. RNA, at about 0.5 to 1 ug, was reverse transcribed with random hexamers. Across 54 Vbeta and 13 Jbeta, immunoSEQ multiplex PCR amplified TCR beta CDR3. TCRdb re-called the immunoSEQ multiplex PCR reads through MiXCR, storing one row per CDR3 protein. This sample has 180,000 or so distinct CDR3 sequences, with 85% to 95% found just once. Sequencing of TCR beta was performed on blood CD8+ T cells and on blood CD4+ T cells. Sequencing input: CD4+ T cells from PBMCs. The TCR was taken from a human donor in good health.

The CDR3 bases are TGTGCCAGCACCACGGGACAACCTGCAACTAATGAAAAACTGTTTTTT. Protein: CASTTGQPATNEKLFF. The chain combines TRBV7-9 with TRBJ1-4; weak D call: TRBD1 (6 bases). Germline values: CDR1 SEHNR, CDR2 FQNEAQ (reference sequence). CDR3 length: 16 residues. The V gene lost 7 bases and the J gene lost 0 bases, with 15 bases spanning the gap.